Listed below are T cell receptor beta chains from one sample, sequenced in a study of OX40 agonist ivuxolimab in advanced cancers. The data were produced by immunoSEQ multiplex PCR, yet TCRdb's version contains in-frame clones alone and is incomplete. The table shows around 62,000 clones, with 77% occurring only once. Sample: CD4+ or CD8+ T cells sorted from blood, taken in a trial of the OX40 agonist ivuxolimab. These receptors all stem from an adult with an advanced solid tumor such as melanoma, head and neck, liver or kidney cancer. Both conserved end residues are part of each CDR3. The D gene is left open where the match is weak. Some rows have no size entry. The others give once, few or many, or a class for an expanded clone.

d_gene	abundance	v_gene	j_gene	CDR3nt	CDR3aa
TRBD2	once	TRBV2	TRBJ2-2	TGTGCCAGCAGTCGGGGGGTGGTCACCGGGGAGCTGTTTTTT	CASSRGVVTGELFF
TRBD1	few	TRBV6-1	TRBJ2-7	TGTGCCAGCTCAGAAAGGACAGGGGTATACGAGCAGTACTTC	CASSERTGVYEQYF
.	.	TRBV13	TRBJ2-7	TGTGCCAGCAGCTTAGGCGGCCGTAGCAGTTACGAGCAGTACTTC	CASSLGGRSSYEQYF
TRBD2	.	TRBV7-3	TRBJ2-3	TGTGCCAGCAGCGAAAAGCGGGGGGGAACAGATACGCAGTATTTT	CASSEKRGGTDTQYF
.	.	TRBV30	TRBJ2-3	TGTGCCTGGAGTTATGGGACAGATACGCAGTATTTT	CAWSYGTDTQYF
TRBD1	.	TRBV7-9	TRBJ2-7	TGTGCCAGCACCCCCTTTCGGACAGGGGGCTACGAGCAGTACTTC	CASTPFRTGGYEQYF
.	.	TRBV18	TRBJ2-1	TGTGCCAGCTCGCAACTTCACCCGAATATAGGCTACAATGAGCAGTTCTTC	CASSQLHPNIGYNEQFF
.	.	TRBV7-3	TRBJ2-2	TGTGCCAGCAGCTTAAGCCCCGTCGCACAGGGTCGGTACACCGGGGAGCTGTTTTTT	CASSLSPVAQGRYTGELFF
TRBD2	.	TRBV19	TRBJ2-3	TGTGCCAGTAGTATCCGCCGACTAGCGGGAGGTAACACAGATACGCAGTATTTT	CASSIRRLAGGNTDTQYF
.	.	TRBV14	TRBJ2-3	TGTGCCAGCAGCCAAGATAGGTCCTGGGGACGGGGTACGCAGTATTTT	CASSQDRSWGRGTQYF
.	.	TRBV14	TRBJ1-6	TGTGCCAGCAGCAGTAGGACGGTTAGTTCACCCCTCCACTTT	CASSSRTVSSPLHF
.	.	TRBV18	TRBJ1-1	TGTGCCAGCTCACCATGGGAGATTAATGTGAACACTGAAGCTTTCTTT	CASSPWEINVNTEAFF
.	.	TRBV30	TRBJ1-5	TGTGCCTGGAGTTCGGGGAAGGGGCAGCCCCAGCATTTT	CAWSSGKGQPQHF
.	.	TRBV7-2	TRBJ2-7	TGTGCCAGCAGCCAAGGGGCGGGGAGGTCCTACGAGCAGTACTTC	CASSQGAGRSYEQYF
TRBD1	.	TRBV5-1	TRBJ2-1	TGCGCCAGCAGTTCTGGACAGGGGCACAATGAGCAGTTCTTC	CASSSGQGHNEQFF
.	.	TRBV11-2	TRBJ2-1	TGTGCCAGCAGCTTAGTCCTTAACAATGAGCAGTTCTTC	CASSLVLNNEQFF
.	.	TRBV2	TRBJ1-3	TGTGCCAGCCCCTCCGGAAACACCATATATTTT	CASPSGNTIYF
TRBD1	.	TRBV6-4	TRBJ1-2	TGTGCCAGCAGCAGGTCCGGGGGACAGGGCGCTACCAACTATGGCTACACCTTC	CASSRSGGQGATNYGYTF
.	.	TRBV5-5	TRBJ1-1	TGTGCCAGCAGCTTGGACAGGCACCTTAAAGCTTTCTTT	CASSLDRHLKAFF
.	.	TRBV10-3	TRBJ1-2	TGTGCCATCAATCCAGGGAGTAACTATGGCTACACCTTC	CAINPGSNYGYTF
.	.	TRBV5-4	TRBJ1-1	TGTGCCAGCAGTGTTGGTAGGGAAAGAGCTTTCTTT	CASSVGRERAFF
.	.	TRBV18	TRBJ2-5	TGTGCCAGCTCTAGGTTCGGTGTGGACAGTCAAGAGACCCAGTACTTC	CASSRFGVDSQETQYF
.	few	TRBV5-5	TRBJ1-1	TGTGCCAGCAGCGGCGAGGCTGAAGCTTTCTTT	CASSGEAEAFF
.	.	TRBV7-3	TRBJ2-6	TGTGCCAGCAGCTTATGGGGGTCTGGGGCCAACGTCCTGACTTTC	CASSLWGSGANVLTF